The 13 T cell receptor beta chains reported below all come from one sample, sequenced in a study of cytomegalovirus exposure and HLA in healthy donors. PCR employed 60 Vbeta and 13 Jbeta primers. Assay used: immunoSEQ multiplex PCR; TCRdb lists only in-frame clones, some missing. The listing contains 45,000 to 50,000 clones. Sequencing was performed on PBMCs. The source of these receptors is a male donor in good health and CMV-seronegative.

The rearrangement joins TRBV4-1 to TRBJ1-2; D unclear. In germline, CDR1 is MGHRA, CDR2 YSYEKL. V shed 2 bases and J shed 0 bases, with 7 bases lying between them. The CDR3 consists of 14 residues. The CDR3 here is CASSQTGTNYGYTF. The CDR3 DNA follows: TGCGCCAGCAGCCAAACGGGAACTAACTATGGCTACACCTTC.

This chain links TRBV9 with TRBJ1-1; maybe TRBD1 (5 bases). Germline CDR1 and CDR2: SGDLS and YYNGEE. The CDR3 has 15 residues. Trimming removed 3 bases at V and 7 bases at J, with 19 bases between. CDR3 sequence (DNA): TGTGCCAGCAGCGGGGGTGGGGGGGAGCAGGTTGAAGCTTTCTTT. Its translation: CASSGGGGEQVEAFF.

The CDR3 spells CASSQRTDRGWNYEQYF. CDR3 DNA sequence: TGTGCCAGCTCACAACGGACGGACAGGGGGTGGAACTACGAGCAGTACTTC. The rearrangement links TRBV18 to TRBJ2-7; TRBD1 matches at 10 bases. This CDR3 is built from 17 residues. The ends lost 4 bases at V and 3 bases at J; junction bases unmatched: 12. CDR1 and CDR2 (germline): KGHSH, LQKENI. Based on the CDR3 plus reference TRBV18 and TRBJ2-7, the full variable domain is NAGVMQNPRHLVRRRGQEARLRCSPMKGHSHVYWYRQLPEEGLKFMVYLQKENIIDESGMPKERFSAEFPKEGPSILRIQQVVRGDSAAYFCASSQRTDRGWNYEQYFGPGTRLTVT.

The chain recombines TRBV5-1 with TRBJ1-2; no clear D gene. The CDR3 has 13 residues. From germline, CDR1 is SGHRS and CDR2 YFSETQ. Trimming took 0 bases from V and 4 from J, leaving 7 bases between them. The CDR3 region has the DNA TGCGCCAGCAGCTTGGAGGCAGGCTATGGCTACACCTTC. The encoded protein is CASSLEAGYGYTF.

V and J are TRBV6-1 and TRBJ2-2; tentatively, D is TRBD2 (5 bases). In germline, CDR1 is MNHNS, CDR2 SASEGT. This CDR3 region has 16 residues. V was trimmed by 3 bases and J by 4 bases, leaving 15 bases between them. The CDR3 region is CASSEMARTFTGELFF. The DNA for the CDR3 is TGTGCCAGCAGTGAGATGGCCAGGACTTTCACCGGGGAGCTGTTTTTT.

This chain links TRBV6-4 with TRBJ1-2; TRBD1 agrees at 8 bases. The junction had 5 bases not matched to a gene; V was cut back by 2 bases and J by 6 bases. The length of the CDR3 is 14 residues. CDR1 is MRHNA and CDR2 is SNTAGT in the germline V gene. CDR3 nucleotides: TGTGCCAGCAGTGACGGGGCAGGGGGCAATGGCTACACCTTC. This gives the protein CASSDGAGGNGYTF.

This chain connects TRBV4-3 to TRBJ1-2; 7 nucleotides match TRBD1. Germline CDR1 is LGHNA and CDR2 is YSLEER. Trimming cost V 2 bases and J 3 bases; bases outside gene matches: 9. The CDR3 has 16 residues. The CDR3 DNA reads TGCGCCAGCAGCCAATACCGAGACAGGGCGCACTATGGCTACACCTTC. It translates to CASSQYRDRAHYGYTF.

This chain connects TRBV7-9 to TRBJ1-3, with D unresolved. This CDR3 comprises 14 residues. The ends were cut back, 6 bases at V and 8 bases at J, with 17 bases in the middle. Germline lookup yields CDR1 SEHNR and CDR2 FQNEAQ (reference sequence). The CDR3 reads CASRNFPGSHTIYF. The CDR3 region has the DNA TGTGCCAGCAGAAATTTCCCAGGTTCCCACACCATATATTTT. Complete variable domain (other parts from reference TRBV7-9 and TRBJ1-3): DTGVSQNPRHKITKRGQNVTFRCDPISEHNRLYWYRQTLGQGPEFLTYFQNEAQLEKSRLLSDRFSAERPKGSFSTLEIQRTEQGDSAMYLCASRNFPGSHTIYFGEGSWLTVV.

Remarks on this clone: This specimen includes other DNA sequences encoding the same CDR3. The chain has TRBV6-5 and TRBJ1-2, with TRBD1 matching 8 bases. Germline trimming cut 2 bases from V and 7 bases from J; bases unmatched to any gene: 3. CDR1 is MNHEY and CDR2 is SVGAGI in the germline V gene. There are 13 residues in the CDR3. The CDR3 DNA reads as TGTGCCAGCAGTTACGACAGGGGAAGTGGCTACACCTTC. Its protein is CASSYDRGSGYTF.

The gene calls are TRBV30 and TRBJ1-2, with D possibly TRBD1 on 6 matching bases. Trimming took off 3 bases at V and 4 bases at J, with 9 bases between the two ends. Germline CDR1 and CDR2: GTSNPN and SVGIG (reference sequence). The CDR3 extends over 12 amino acids. The CDR3 nucleotides read TGTGCCTGGAGGGGGGCGCCCTATGGCTACACCTTC. This translates into CAWRGAPYGYTF.

The rearrangement joins TRBV6-1 to TRBJ1-6; D is possibly TRBD1 (5 bases). Germline V gene data show CDR1 as MNHNS and CDR2 as SASEGT. The germline V and J ends were trimmed by 0 bases and 7 bases, with 13 bases remaining between them. This CDR3 has 16 residues. This chain's CDR3 is CASSEAGPGKNSPLHF. DNA of the CDR3: TGTGCCAGCAGTGAAGCGGGTCCAGGGAAGAATTCACCCCTCCACTTT.

This chain uses TRBV19 with TRBJ1-5; TRBD1 matches at 7 bases. The germline V gene encodes CDR1 LNHDA and CDR2 SQIVND (reference sequence). The trim removed 5 bases at V and 10 bases at J, leaving 14 bases unmatched. This CDR3 is built from 15 residues. The CDR3 DNA sequence: TGTGCCAGTAGTCCCGGGACAGCACCGGGGAGTCCCCAGCATTTT. Residues: CASSPGTAPGSPQHF.

V gene TRBV19 combines with J gene TRBJ1-1; 7 nucleotides line up with TRBD1. CDR3 size: 14 residues. The germline gives CDR1 LNHDA, CDR2 SQIVND (reference sequence). Germline trimming cut 6 bases from V and 5 bases from J; bases unmatched to any gene: 9. The CDR3 spells CASSRDSPTTEAFF. The CDR3 DNA follows: TGTGCCAGTAGCCGGGACAGCCCAACGACTGAAGCTTTCTTT.